The 14 T cell receptor beta chains below come from one sample, sequenced in a study of radiotherapy plus CTLA-4 blockade in lung cancer. Using immunoSEQ multiplex PCR, the repertoire was profiled, and TCRdb retains in-frame clones only, with some absent. The top ten clones hold 2.9% of a sample with 55,000 to 65,000 clones, less than 85% of them seen once. The sample consisted of peripheral blood, taken from a patient treated with radiotherapy plus ipilimumab. These receptors came from a human donor with non-small cell lung cancer who had a complete response to radiotherapy plus ipilimumab.

The rearrangement joins TRBV7-2 to TRBJ1-1, with D tentatively TRBD1 (6 bases). The germline V gene has CDR1 SGHTA and CDR2 FQGNSA. The V gene lost 8 bases and the J gene lost 4 bases, with 8 bases spanning the gap. The CDR3 runs 11 residues. For the CDR3, the DNA is TGTGCCAGCGGGGGCTCCACTGAAGCTTTCTTT. Translation: CASGGSTEAFF.

This clone was detected only once. CDR3 in amino acids: CASSLGQGNTEAFF. The CDR3 coding sequence is TGTGCCAGCAGCTTAGGACAGGGGAACACTGAAGCTTTCTTT. V gene TRBV7-9 combines with J gene TRBJ1-1; 7 nucleotides agree with TRBD1. After removal of 1 base from V and 1 base from J, the junction contained 0 bases not matched to a gene. CDR3 length: 14 amino acids. Germline values: CDR1 SEHNR, CDR2 FQNEAQ (reference sequence).

The genes are TRBV27 and TRBJ2-7; 8 bases are shared with TRBD2. Germline values: CDR1 MNHEY, CDR2 SMNVEV (reference sequence). J was trimmed by 5 bases and V by 8 bases; bases with no gene match: 14. CDR3 length: 15 amino acids. The CDR3 coding sequence is TGTGCCAGCCAGTCGGGCGGGAGGCCCCGAGACGAGCAGTACTTC. Encoded protein: CASQSGGRPRDEQYF.

CDR3 in amino acids: CASSYGGGLNQPQHF. CDR3 bases: TGTGCCAGCAGCTATGGAGGGGGCTTAAATCAGCCCCAGCATTTT. The chain links TRBV7-9 to TRBJ1-5, with TRBD1 matching over 7 bases. This CDR3 has 15 amino acids. V shed 4 bases, J shed 4 bases, and the junction held 7 bases outside the gene matches. Germline V gives CDR1 SEHNR, CDR2 FQNEAQ (reference sequence).

The chain has TRBV28 and TRBJ2-5; 7 nucleotides agree with TRBD1. Germline trimming cut 3 bases from V and 5 bases from J; bases unmatched to any gene: 6. Germline V lookup: CDR1 MDHEN, CDR2 SYDVKM. This CDR3 region has 14 residues. The CDR3 DNA sequence: TGTGCCAGCAGTTTGCAGACAGGGCGGGAGACCCAGTACTTC. This sequence encodes CASSLQTGRETQYF.

CDR3 sequence reads: CASSLVLAGYEQYF. The CDR3 nucleotides read TGTGCCAGCAGCTTAGTCCTAGCGGGGTACGAGCAGTACTTC. The chain recombines TRBV7-2 with TRBJ2-7; 9 bases agree with TRBD2. Germline lookup yields CDR1 SGHTA and CDR2 FQGNSA. V dropped 1 base and J dropped 4; count of bases not matched to a gene: 2. CDR3 length: 14 residues.

This clone was found once. The chain is built from TRBV7-6 and TRBJ2-7; 7 bases line up with TRBD2. Germline V gene sequence: CDR1 SGHVS, CDR2 FNYEAQ. Losses at the gene ends were 5 bases for V and 4 bases for J; bases not matched to a gene: 8. The CDR3 length is 14 residues. CDR3 sequence: CASSAGVGGYEQYF. The CDR3 nucleotides are TGTGCCAGCAGCGCCGGCGTGGGGGGGTACGAGCAGTACTTC.

This chain connects TRBV5-1 to TRBJ2-7; 11 bases fit TRBD2. After removal of 0 bases from V and 6 bases from J, the junction contained 2 bases not matched to a gene. The CDR3 runs to 14 residues. In germline, CDR1 is SGHRS, CDR2 YFSETQ. DNA of the CDR3: TGCGCCAGCAGCTTGGACACTAGCGGGGGCGAGCAGTACTTC. Its translation is CASSLDTSGGEQYF.

The chain joins TRBV7-2 to TRBJ2-1; D not resolved. The CDR3 runs 13 residues. The V and J ends lost 5 bases and 6 bases respectively, with 11 bases between them. The germline CDR1 and CDR2 sequences are SGHTA and FQGNSA. The CDR3 bases are TGTGCCAGCAGCCCCTCATGGGCCAATGAGCAGTTCTTC. Amino acid sequence: CASSPSWANEQFF.

The CDR3 spells CASSETFIALSYEQYF. The CDR3 DNA reads as TGTGCCAGCAGTGAGACTTTTATAGCCCTCTCCTACGAGCAGTACTTC. The gene calls are TRBV6-1 and TRBJ2-7; D remains ambiguous. The germline gives CDR1 MNHNS, CDR2 SASEGT. V lost 3 bases to trimming and J lost 0 bases, with 15 bases between them. The CDR3 has 16 amino acids.

J is TRBJ2-7 and V is TRBV29-1; 7 bases fit TRBD1. Looked up from germline, CDR1 is SQVTM and CDR2 is ANQGSEA. This CDR3 is 13 amino acids long. The trim removed 6 bases at V and 3 bases at J, leaving 8 bases unmatched. As DNA, the CDR3 is TGCAGCGTCCGGACAGGTAGGAACTACGAGCAGTACTTC. Amino acid sequence: CSVRTGRNYEQYF.

This sequence joins TRBV28 and TRBJ2-7; D might be TRBD2 (6 bases). The CDR3 spans 14 residues. The V end lost 5 bases, the J end lost 1 base, and 12 bases lay between the germline ends. Looked up from germline, CDR1 is MDHEN and CDR2 is SYDVKM. CDR3 bases: TGTGCCAGCAGTCTTCCGGGACTTTCCTACGAGCAGTACTTC. Residues: CASSLPGLSYEQYF.

This chain uses TRBV4-2 with TRBJ1-5; 7 bases fit TRBD1. Germline trimming cut 4 bases from V and 1 base from J; bases unmatched to any gene: 1. Germline V gene sequence: CDR1 LGHNA, CDR2 YNFKEQ. CDR3 length equals 14 residues. DNA for the CDR3: TGTGCCAGCAGCCCGACAGGGAGCAATCAGCCCCAGCATTTT. Protein sequence: CASSPTGSNQPQHF.

This clone was detected once. This chain connects TRBV7-8 to TRBJ1-1, with TRBD1 matching over 9 bases. The CDR3 sequence is 16 residues long. Trimming took 0 bases from V and 6 from J; bases not matched to a gene: 8. Germline V CDR1 and CDR2: SGHVS, FQNEAQ. CDR3 sequence reads: CASSLANRGLFSEAFF. DNA of the CDR3: TGTGCCAGCAGCTTAGCGAACAGGGGGCTTTTTTCTGAAGCTTTCTTT.